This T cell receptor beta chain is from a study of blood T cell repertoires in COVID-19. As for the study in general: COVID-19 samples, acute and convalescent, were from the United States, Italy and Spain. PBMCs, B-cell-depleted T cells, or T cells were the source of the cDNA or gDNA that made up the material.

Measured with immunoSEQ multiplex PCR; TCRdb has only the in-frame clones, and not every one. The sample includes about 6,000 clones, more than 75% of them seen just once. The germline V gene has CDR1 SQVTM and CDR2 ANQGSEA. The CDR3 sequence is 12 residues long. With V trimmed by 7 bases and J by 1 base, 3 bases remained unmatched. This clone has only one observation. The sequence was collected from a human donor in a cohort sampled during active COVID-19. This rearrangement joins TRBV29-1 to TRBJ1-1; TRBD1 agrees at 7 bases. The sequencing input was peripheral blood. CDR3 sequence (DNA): TGCAGCGGGGGACAGACGAACACTGAAGCTTTCTTT. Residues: CSGGQTNTEAFF.